This T cell receptor beta chain was documented in a study of blood T cell repertoires in COVID-19. The data were produced by immunoSEQ multiplex PCR, yet TCRdb's version contains in-frame clones alone and is incomplete. The sample shows about 270,000 clones, about nine tenths of them seen only once. This CDR3 has 14 residues. Between the trimmed V and J ends, which lost 4 bases and 6 bases, there was a span of 10 bases. CDR1 is MGHRA and CDR2 is YSYEKL in the germline V gene. The TCR originated in a woman aged 55-69 years who had recovered from COVID-19. The sample was PBMCs or T cells enriched from blood (not recorded which). This chain connects TRBV4-1 to TRBJ1-6; tentative D call: TRBD1 (6 bases). The CDR3: CASSPTGPNSPLHF. CDR3 sequence (DNA): TGCGCCAGCAGCCCGACAGGACCTAATTCACCCCTCCACTTT.